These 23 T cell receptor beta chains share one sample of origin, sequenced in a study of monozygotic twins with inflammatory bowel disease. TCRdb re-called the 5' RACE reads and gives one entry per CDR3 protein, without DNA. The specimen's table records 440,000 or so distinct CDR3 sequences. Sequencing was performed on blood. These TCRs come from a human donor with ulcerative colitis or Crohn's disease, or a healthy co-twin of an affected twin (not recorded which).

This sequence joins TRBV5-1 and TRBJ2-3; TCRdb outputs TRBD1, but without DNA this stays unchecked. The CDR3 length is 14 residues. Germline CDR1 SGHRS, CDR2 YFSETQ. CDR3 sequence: CASSLVTATYAQYF.

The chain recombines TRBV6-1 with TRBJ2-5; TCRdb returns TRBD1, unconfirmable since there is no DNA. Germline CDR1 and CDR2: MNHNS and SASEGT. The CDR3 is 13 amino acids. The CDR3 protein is CASSPGSGETQYF.

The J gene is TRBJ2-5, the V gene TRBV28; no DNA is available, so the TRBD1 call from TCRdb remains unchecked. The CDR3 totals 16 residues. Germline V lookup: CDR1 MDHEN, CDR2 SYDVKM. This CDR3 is CASSSRMPGEGETQYF.

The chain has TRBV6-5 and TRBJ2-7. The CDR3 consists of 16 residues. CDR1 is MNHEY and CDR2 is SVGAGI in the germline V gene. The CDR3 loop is CASSYSILRSSYEQYF.

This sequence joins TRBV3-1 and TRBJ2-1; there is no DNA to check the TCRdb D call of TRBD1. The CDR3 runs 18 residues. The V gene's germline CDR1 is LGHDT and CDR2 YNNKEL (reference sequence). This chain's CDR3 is CASSQDLRRGRGLNEQFF.

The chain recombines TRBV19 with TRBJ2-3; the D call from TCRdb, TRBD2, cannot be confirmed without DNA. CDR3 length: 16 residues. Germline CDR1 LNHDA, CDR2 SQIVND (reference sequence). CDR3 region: CASSTGTSGGAGTQYF.

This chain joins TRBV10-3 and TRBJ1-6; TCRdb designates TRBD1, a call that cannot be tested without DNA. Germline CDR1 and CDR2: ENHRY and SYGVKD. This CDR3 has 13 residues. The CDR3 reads CAIKGAVNSPLHF.

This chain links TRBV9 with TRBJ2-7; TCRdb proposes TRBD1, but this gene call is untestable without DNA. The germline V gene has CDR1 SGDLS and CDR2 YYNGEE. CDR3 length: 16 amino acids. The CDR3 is CASSPQGTGGSYEQYF.

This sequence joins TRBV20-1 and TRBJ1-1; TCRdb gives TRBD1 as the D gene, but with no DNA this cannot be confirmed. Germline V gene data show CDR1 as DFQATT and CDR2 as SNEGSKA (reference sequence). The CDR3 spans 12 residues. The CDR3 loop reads CSASGGSAEAFF.

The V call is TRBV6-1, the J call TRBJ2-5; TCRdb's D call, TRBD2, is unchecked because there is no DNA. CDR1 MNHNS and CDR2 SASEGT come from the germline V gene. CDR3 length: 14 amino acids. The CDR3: CASYLAGRGETQYF.

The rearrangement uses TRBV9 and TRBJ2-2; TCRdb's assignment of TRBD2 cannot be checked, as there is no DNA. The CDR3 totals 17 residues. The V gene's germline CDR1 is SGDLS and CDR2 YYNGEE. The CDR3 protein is CASSVLSGGRINGELFF. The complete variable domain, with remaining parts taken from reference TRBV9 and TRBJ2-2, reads DSGVTQTPKHLITATGQRVTLRCSPRSGDLSVYWYQQSLDQGLQFLIQYYNGEERAKGNILERFSAQQFPDLHSELNLSSLELGDSALYFCASSVLSGGRINGELFFGEGSRLTVL.

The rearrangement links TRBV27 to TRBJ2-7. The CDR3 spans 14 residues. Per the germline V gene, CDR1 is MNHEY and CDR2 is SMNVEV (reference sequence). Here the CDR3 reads CASSSPETPYEQYF.

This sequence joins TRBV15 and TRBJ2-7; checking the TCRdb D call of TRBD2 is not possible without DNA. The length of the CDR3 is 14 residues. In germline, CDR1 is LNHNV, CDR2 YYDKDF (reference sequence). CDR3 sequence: CATSRPGLEYEQYF.

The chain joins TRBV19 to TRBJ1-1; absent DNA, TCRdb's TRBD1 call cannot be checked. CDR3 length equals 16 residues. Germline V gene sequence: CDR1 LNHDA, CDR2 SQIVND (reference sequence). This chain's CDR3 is CASSIGTGQGFTEAFF. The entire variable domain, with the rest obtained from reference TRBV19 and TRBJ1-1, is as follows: DGGITQSPKYLFRKEGQNVTLSCEQNLNHDAMYWYRQDPGQGLRLIYYSQIVNDFQKGDIAEGYSVSREKKESFPLTVTSAQKNPTAFYLCASSIGTGQGFTEAFFGQGTRLTVV.

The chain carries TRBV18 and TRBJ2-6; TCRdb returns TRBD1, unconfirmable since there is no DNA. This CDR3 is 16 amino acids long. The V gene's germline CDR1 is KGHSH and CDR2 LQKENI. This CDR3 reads CASPAGARGGANVLTF.

CDR3 in amino acids: CASSRRGGEAFF. The rearrangement joins TRBV6-5 to TRBJ1-1; without DNA, the TCRdb call of TRBD1 cannot be checked. The CDR3 has 12 residues. Germline-derived CDR1 and CDR2 are MNHEY and SVGAGI.

This CDR3 reads CAWRKHSGNTIYF. The chain uses TRBV30 and TRBJ1-3. CDR1 GTSNPN and CDR2 SVGIG come from the germline V gene (reference sequence). The CDR3 is made up of 13 amino acids.

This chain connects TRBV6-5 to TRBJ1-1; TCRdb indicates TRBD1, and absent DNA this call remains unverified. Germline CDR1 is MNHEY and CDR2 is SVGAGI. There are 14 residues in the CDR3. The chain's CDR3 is CASSYEGTYTEAFF.

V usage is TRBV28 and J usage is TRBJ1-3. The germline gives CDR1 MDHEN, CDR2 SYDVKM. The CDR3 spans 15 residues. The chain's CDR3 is CASNGVSGSGNTIYF.

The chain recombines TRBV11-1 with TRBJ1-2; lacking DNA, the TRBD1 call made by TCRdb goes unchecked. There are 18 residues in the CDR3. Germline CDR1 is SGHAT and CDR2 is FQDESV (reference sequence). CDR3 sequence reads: CASSISFRDPGPVYGYTF.

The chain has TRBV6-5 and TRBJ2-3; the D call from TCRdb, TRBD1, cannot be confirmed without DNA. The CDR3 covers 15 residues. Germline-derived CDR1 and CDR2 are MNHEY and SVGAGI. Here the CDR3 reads CASSYSSWGPDTQYF.

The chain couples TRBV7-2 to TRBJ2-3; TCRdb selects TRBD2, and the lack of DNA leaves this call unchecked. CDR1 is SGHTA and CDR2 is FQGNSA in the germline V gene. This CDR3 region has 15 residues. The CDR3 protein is CASSLATSGGSTQYF. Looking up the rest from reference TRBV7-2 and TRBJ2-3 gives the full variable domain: GAGVSQSPSNKVTEKGKDVELRCDPISGHTALYWYRQSLGQGLEFLIYFQGNSAPDKSGLPSDRFSAERTGGSVSTLTIQRTQQEDSAVYLCASSLATSGGSTQYFGPGTRLTVL.

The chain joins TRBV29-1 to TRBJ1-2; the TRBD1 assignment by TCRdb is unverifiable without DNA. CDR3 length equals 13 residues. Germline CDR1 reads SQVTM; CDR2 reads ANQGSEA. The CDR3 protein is CSVLLDSFRGYTF.